This T cell receptor beta chain was identified during a study of TIL therapy for anti-PD-1-resistant metastatic lung cancer. Regarding the study as a whole: Compared with baseline intratumoral T cells, expanded TIL cultures were more clonal and less diverse (approximately 6% vs 31%). Many TIL product clones were absent from baseline tumor, suggesting clonal contraction.

Comment on this clone: Its antigen remains unknown.

Sample time point: pre-treatment sample, taken before nivolumab and TIL therapy. The tumor samples were excised metastases, mostly pleural nodules or supraclavicular lymph nodes. The immunoSEQ assay was v3. Only in-frame clones appear in the TCRdb table, and some are missing; sequencing was by immunoSEQ multiplex PCR. The sample includes about 6,300 clones, about 66% of them seen just once. This sequence was found in a person between 30 and 79 years old with non-small cell lung cancer. The sample in question was tumor tissue, obtained at baseline.

The CDR3: CAWSVPSGGGNEQFF. CDR3 in DNA: TGTGCCTGGAGTGTACCTAGCGGTGGGGGGAATGAGCAGTTCTTC. The chain links TRBV30 to TRBJ2-1; TRBD2 agrees at 7 bases. Per germline, CDR1 GTSNPN and CDR2 SVGIG (reference sequence). V lost 0 bases, J lost 7 bases, and 9 bases stayed unmatched. This CDR3 is built from 15 residues.